The entry below gives a single TCR beta chain sequence along with its context. Its matching antigen is unknown. This entry is derived from a study of shared clonotypes between healthy human individuals. Study at large: The composition of the donors was a couple of women and three men aged 18 to 49. Study-wide points: Only blood was sampled, and tissue TCR repertoires likely differ from blood ones. A small donor pool kept down the genetic and exposure-history diversity that was represented. Generally, estimated richness proved larger in naive subsets than it did in memory subsets.

Repertoires were generated with immunoSEQ multiplex PCR, while TCRdb's copy carries only in-frame clones and drops some. This sample carries about 2.4 million clones, more than 85% of them seen once, and the ten largest clones take around 0.4%. The germline V gene has CDR1 SGHAT and CDR2 FQNNGV. The ends were cut back, 0 bases at V and 8 bases at J, with 16 bases in the middle. CDR3 size: 15 residues. The chain couples TRBV11-2 to TRBJ1-2, with TRBD1 as a possible D gene (5 bases). The receptor comes from a man aged 18 to 30 in good health. Some clones in this sample may be carry-over from other donors' samples. The material sequenced was naive CD4+ T cells from PBMCs. Noted subset: CD45RA+ positively selected. The CDR3 DNA reads TGTGCCAGCAGCTTAGATAGGTGGGGCGGGGAAGGCTACACCTTC. It is translated as CASSLDRWGGEGYTF.